The present TCR beta chain was sequenced within a study of beta chain features in type 1 diabetes. Study observations and caveats: Moderately but significantly shorter TCRB CDR3s were found in Type 1 diabetes patients in all four CD4+ subsets.

Isolated RNA was reverse transcribed in full, so expressed TCRB transcripts were sequenced. Sequencing was performed with immunoSEQ multiplex PCR; in TCRdb, only in-frame clones are kept and a portion is missing. The table lists about 410,000 clones, more than 11% of them singletons. Notes on this clone: Its matching antigen is unknown.

CDR3 length equals 14 residues. V was trimmed by 3 bases and J by 1 base, leaving 10 bases between them. The germline CDR1 and CDR2 sequences are LNHDA and SQIVND (reference sequence). Sequencing input: naive CD4+ T cells from blood. The V call is TRBV19, the J call TRBJ2-7; D gene uncertain. The source is a man aged 25-45 years in good health. In DNA, the CDR3 is TGTGCCAGTAGTATTTCCGACCGTTCCTACGAGCAGTACTTC. Translation gives CASSISDRSYEQYF.